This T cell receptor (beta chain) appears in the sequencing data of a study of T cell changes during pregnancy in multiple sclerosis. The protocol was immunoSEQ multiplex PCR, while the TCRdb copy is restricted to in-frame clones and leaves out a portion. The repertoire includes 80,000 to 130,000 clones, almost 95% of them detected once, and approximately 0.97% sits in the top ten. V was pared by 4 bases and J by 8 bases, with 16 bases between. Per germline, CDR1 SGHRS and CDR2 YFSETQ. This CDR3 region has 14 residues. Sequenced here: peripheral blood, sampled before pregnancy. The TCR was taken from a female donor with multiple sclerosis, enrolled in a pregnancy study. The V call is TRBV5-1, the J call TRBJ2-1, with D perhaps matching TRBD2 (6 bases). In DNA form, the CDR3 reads TGCGCCAGCAGCACTTTAGCGGCCTGGGATGAGCAGTTCTTC. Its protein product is CASSTLAAWDEQFF. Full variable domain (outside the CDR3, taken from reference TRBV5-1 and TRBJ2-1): KAGVTQTPRYLIKTRGQQVTLSCSPISGHRSVSWYQQTPGQGLQFLFEYFSETQRNKGNFPGRFSGRQFSNSRSEMNVSTLELGDSALYLCASSTLAAWDEQFFGPGTRLTVL.